Each of the 11 T cell receptor beta chains below was sequenced from the same sample in a study of shared clonotypes between healthy human individuals. TCRdb's copy holds only in-frame clones and misses some; the assay was immunoSEQ multiplex PCR. The sample records 650,000 to 700,000 clones, 90% being singletons. The sequenced sample consisted of memory CD8+ T cells from PBMCs. Subset described: CD45RO+ cells pooled with CCR7-negative TemRA cells. The receptor set was obtained from a young man in good health. Some clones in this sample may be carry-over from other donors' samples.

The V gene is TRBV4-1, the J gene TRBJ2-2; D gene uncertain. Germline V lookup: CDR1 MGHRA, CDR2 YSYEKL. The CDR3 has 14 residues. Trimming left V 4 bases short and J 4 bases short, with 10 bases between. CDR3 sequence reads: CASSPGWSTGELFF. The CDR3 nucleotides read TGCGCCAGCAGCCCCGGTTGGAGCACCGGGGAGCTGTTTTTT.

The chain couples TRBV28 to TRBJ2-7; 10 bases line up with TRBD2. Germline V gene sequence: CDR1 MDHEN, CDR2 SYDVKM. This CDR3 comprises 17 residues. V lost 7 bases, J lost 4 bases, and 16 bases stayed unmatched. CDR3 residues: CASMYRGEGLASYEQYF. Written as DNA, the CDR3 is TGTGCCAGCATGTACAGGGGAGAGGGACTAGCGTCTTACGAGCAGTACTTC.

The chain employs TRBV5-4 and TRBJ2-7; 10 nucleotides match TRBD1. The germline V gene has CDR1 SGHNT and CDR2 YYREEE (reference sequence). The CDR3 runs to 17 residues. V shed 4 bases and J 3 bases; nucleotides not matched to a gene: 13. The DNA for the CDR3 is TGTGCCAGCAGCGCCGTGATGCCCGGACAGGGGGACTACGAGCAGTACTTC. Its protein is CASSAVMPGQGDYEQYF.

The gene calls are TRBV10-1 and TRBJ1-1; D uncertain. Trimming pared 3 bases from V and 2 bases from J, leaving 10 bases between. Germline CDR1 and CDR2: WNHNN and SYGVQD (reference sequence). The CDR3 totals 14 residues. CDR3 DNA: TGCGCCAGCAGTGACCGCTCAACAAACACTGAAGCTTTCTTT. Residues: CASSDRSTNTEAFF.

The chain employs TRBV27 and TRBJ2-1, with D possibly matching TRBD1 (5 bases). The V gene's germline CDR1 is MNHEY and CDR2 SMNVEV (reference sequence). V was shortened by 2 bases and J by 15 bases, with 14 bases between the two germline ends. There are 12 residues in the CDR3. Here the CDR3 reads CASSLIGSRVFF. DNA of the CDR3: TGTGCCAGCAGTTTAATCGGGTCCAGGGTGTTCTTC.

The chain employs TRBV5-6 and TRBJ2-7, with 10 bases aligning to TRBD1. Germline assignment: CDR1 SGHDT and CDR2 YYEEEE. The CDR3 has 14 residues. Trimming cost V 2 bases and J 11 bases; bases outside gene matches: 10. CDR3 residues: CASSFGTGVTGEYF. CDR3 DNA: TGTGCCAGCAGCTTCGGGACAGGGGTGACAGGGGAGTACTTC.

The chain uses TRBV4-3 and TRBJ2-1; D remains unclear. The CDR3 length is 13 residues. Germline CDR1 reads LGHNA; CDR2 reads YSLEER. Trimming left V 2 bases short and J 7 bases short, with 9 bases between. The CDR3 loop is CASSQTEGNEQFF. CDR3 bases: TGCGCCAGCAGCCAAACGGAAGGAAATGAGCAGTTCTTC.

The chain uses TRBV27 and TRBJ2-7; a possible D gene is TRBD2 (6 bases). Trimming stripped 6 bases from V and 3 bases from J, with 18 bases between. There are 15 residues in the CDR3. Looked up from germline, CDR1 is MNHEY and CDR2 is SMNVEV (reference sequence). CDR3 sequence: CASRPNPGDDYEQYF. CDR3 nucleotide sequence: TGTGCCAGCAGACCCAACCCGGGAGATGACTACGAGCAGTACTTC.

The gene calls are TRBV15 and TRBJ1-1; no definite D call. The germline CDR1 and CDR2 sequences are LNHNV and YYDKDF (reference sequence). Trimming took 8 bases from V and 1 from J, leaving 11 bases between them. The CDR3 spans 13 residues. CDR3 bases: TGTGCCACCGCCCGGCAGAAGAACACTGAAGCTTTCTTT. Encoded protein: CATARQKNTEAFF.

This clone was recorded at least ten times. The rearrangement joins TRBV5-6 to TRBJ1-2; D call uncertain. The CDR3 contains 14 residues. V was shortened by 1 base and J by 4 bases, with 11 bases between the two germline ends. CDR1 and CDR2 (germline): SGHDT, YYEEEE. The CDR3 sequence is CASSLKDSPYGYTF. The DNA of the CDR3 is TGTGCCAGCAGCTTGAAGGATAGCCCCTATGGCTACACCTTC.

There are many counts of this clone. This chain links TRBV27 with TRBJ2-7; D uncertain. V was pared by 3 bases and J by 6 bases, with 9 bases between. This CDR3 has 12 amino acids. Per germline, CDR1 MNHEY and CDR2 SMNVEV (reference sequence). The CDR3 sequence is CASSFHRGEQYF. In DNA form, the CDR3 reads TGTGCCAGCAGTTTTCATCGAGGCGAGCAGTACTTC.